Below, 6 T cell receptor beta chains from the same sample are listed, as sequenced in a study of shared clonotypes between healthy human individuals. Method: immunoSEQ multiplex PCR; TCRdb's copy keeps in-frame clones and lacks some. The sample gives about 480,000 clones, over 75% of which show up once; approximately 12% is in the top ten. Material for sequencing was PBMCs. The receptors originated from a woman between 40 and 50 years old in good health. Some clones in this sample may be carry-over from other donors' samples.

This clone was counted only a few times. V gene TRBV5-1 combines with J gene TRBJ2-1, with 7 bases lining up with TRBD1. V was pared by 2 bases and J by 8 bases, with 10 bases of the junction left unmatched. This CDR3 is 15 amino acids long. Germline V gene data show CDR1 as SGHRS and CDR2 as YFSETQ. The CDR3 DNA follows: TGCGCCAGCAGCTTATCCAGGGGGTTGGTCGATGAGCAGTTCTTC. It encodes CASSLSRGLVDEQFF.

V gene TRBV4-2 combines with J gene TRBJ2-5, with 9 bases fitting TRBD2. Germline CDR1 reads LGHNA; CDR2 reads YNFKEQ. The CDR3 totals 18 residues. V was pared by 1 base and J by 3 bases, with 12 bases of the junction left unmatched. In DNA, the CDR3 is TGTGCCAGCAGCCAAGGGTTGATCGGGCGGGAGGGCAAAGAGACCCAGTACTTC. It yields the protein CASSQGLIGREGKETQYF.

The J gene is TRBJ1-1, the V gene TRBV11-2; D may be TRBD1 (5 bases). Per the germline V gene, CDR1 is SGHAT and CDR2 is FQNNGV. The CDR3 runs to 14 residues. Trimming removed 5 bases at V and 4 bases at J, with 14 bases between. CDR3 DNA: TGTGCCAGCAGCCGAGGGGTTTACGGCACTGAAGCTTTCTTT. This codes for CASSRGVYGTEAFF.

The chain couples TRBV5-4 to TRBJ2-7; D may be TRBD2 (5 bases). V lost 5 bases, J lost 7 bases, and 13 bases lay in between. The length of the CDR3 is 12 residues. Germline V gives CDR1 SGHNT, CDR2 YYREEE (reference sequence). The CDR3 loop is CASRTHRGEQYF. Written as DNA, the CDR3 is TGTGCCAGCAGAACCCACCGAGGGGAGCAGTACTTC.

The chain has TRBV7-2 and TRBJ1-1, with 9 positions matching TRBD1. V was pared by 5 bases and J by 1 base, with 8 bases of the junction left unmatched. This CDR3 spans 16 amino acids. CDR1 SGHTA and CDR2 FQGNSA come from the germline V gene. The CDR3 spells CASSLQGAIGNTEAFF. The CDR3 DNA sequence: TGTGCCAGCAGCCTACAGGGGGCCATTGGGAACACTGAAGCTTTCTTT.

The table lists this clone with a count of one. This chain uses TRBV2 with TRBJ1-2; D gene ambiguous. This CDR3 comprises 12 residues. Trimming stripped 4 bases from V and 5 bases from J, with 8 bases between. In germline, CDR1 is SNHLY, CDR2 FYNNEI. CDR3 bases: TGTGCCAGCAGTGGGATCGGTTATGGCTACACCTTC. It is translated as CASSGIGYGYTF.